Listed below are T cell receptor beta chains from one sample, sequenced in a study of cytomegalovirus exposure and HLA in healthy donors. The repertoire was sequenced with immunoSEQ multiplex PCR; TCRdb's copy has only in-frame clones and lacks some. The sample shows about 190,000 clones, over 70% of them seen only once. The sample comprised PBMCs. The origin of the receptors is a woman under 30 in good health and CMV-seronegative. The CDR3 runs from the conserved cysteine through the conserved F or W. Each record gives: J gene, V gene, clone size, D gene, CDR3 protein, CDR3 DNA. A D gene is named only where the DNA matches it firmly. Clone size appears in some rows only: once, few, many, or a class for an expanded clone.

j_call: TRBJ1-1
v_call: TRBV9
clone_size: few
d_call: TRBD1
cdr3_aa: CASSAKPGQGVIGTEAFF
cdr3_nt: TGTGCCAGCAGCGCCAAACCGGGACAGGGGGTAATTGGCACTGAAGCTTTCTTT

j_call: TRBJ1-2
v_call: TRBV7-2
clone_size: -
d_call: -
cdr3_aa: CASSLDRFYGYTF
cdr3_nt: TGTGCCAGCAGCTTAGACAGATTCTATGGCTACACCTTC

j_call: TRBJ1-1
v_call: TRBV18
clone_size: few
d_call: -
cdr3_aa: CASSGDIDTEAFF
cdr3_nt: TGTGCCAGCTCAGGTGACATTGACACTGAAGCTTTCTTT

j_call: TRBJ1-1
v_call: TRBV6-5
clone_size: -
d_call: -
cdr3_aa: CASSLYRVNTEAFF
cdr3_nt: TGTGCCAGCAGTTTATACAGGGTGAACACTGAAGCTTTCTTT

j_call: TRBJ2-3
v_call: TRBV28
clone_size: -
d_call: -
cdr3_aa: CASKRGRTSTDTQYF
cdr3_nt: TGTGCCAGCAAGCGAGGGAGAACTAGCACAGATACGCAGTATTTT

j_call: TRBJ2-7
v_call: TRBV4-3
clone_size: -
d_call: TRBD2
cdr3_aa: CASSQTSGALGEQYF
cdr3_nt: TGCGCCAGCAGCCAAACTAGCGGGGCGTTGGGCGAGCAGTACTTC

j_call: TRBJ1-2
v_call: TRBV30
clone_size: few
d_call: -
cdr3_aa: CASTLGSNGYTF
cdr3_nt: TGTGCCTCGACACTAGGGAGTAATGGCTACACCTTC

j_call: TRBJ1-1
v_call: TRBV28
clone_size: few
d_call: -
cdr3_aa: CASSFMNTEAFF
cdr3_nt: TGTGCCAGCAGTTTCATGAACACTGAAGCTTTCTTT

j_call: TRBJ2-3
v_call: TRBV4-3
clone_size: -
d_call: -
cdr3_aa: CASSQHRWLGDDTDTQYF
cdr3_nt: TGCGCCAGCAGCCAACATCGCTGGCTAGGAGACGACACAGATACGCAGTATTTT

j_call: TRBJ2-7
v_call: TRBV7-3
clone_size: -
d_call: TRBD1
cdr3_aa: CASAGTGGNEQYF
cdr3_nt: TGTGCCAGTGCCGGGACAGGGGGGAACGAGCAGTACTTC

j_call: TRBJ2-1
v_call: TRBV28
clone_size: few
d_call: -
cdr3_aa: CASSNSNEQFF
cdr3_nt: TGTGCCAGCAGTAATAGTAATGAGCAGTTCTTC

j_call: TRBJ1-2
v_call: TRBV5-8
clone_size: -
d_call: -
cdr3_aa: CASSFINYGYTF
cdr3_nt: TGTGCCAGCAGCTTTATAAACTATGGCTACACCTTC

j_call: TRBJ2-7
v_call: TRBV6-5
clone_size: -
d_call: -
cdr3_aa: CASSTGGTLSEQYF
cdr3_nt: TGTGCCAGCAGTACCGGTGGGACTTTAAGCGAGCAGTACTTC

j_call: TRBJ2-3
v_call: TRBV2
clone_size: -
d_call: -
cdr3_aa: CASSEGAVTDTQYF
cdr3_nt: TGTGCCAGCAGTGAAGGGGCAGTCACAGATACGCAGTATTTT

j_call: TRBJ1-5
v_call: TRBV19
clone_size: -
d_call: TRBD1
cdr3_aa: CASSIEQGIGQPQHF
cdr3_nt: TGTGCCAGTAGTATCGAACAGGGGATAGGTCAGCCCCAGCATTTT

j_call: TRBJ2-7
v_call: TRBV6-5
clone_size: -
d_call: TRBD2
cdr3_aa: CASRLGAGGAYEQYF
cdr3_nt: TGTGCCAGCAGATTAGGGGCGGGAGGAGCCTACGAGCAGTACTTC

j_call: TRBJ1-1
v_call: TRBV27
clone_size: once
d_call: -
cdr3_aa: CASKEGLNTEAFF
cdr3_nt: TGTGCCAGCAAGGAGGGTCTGAACACTGAAGCTTTCTTT

j_call: TRBJ1-2
v_call: TRBV14
clone_size: -
d_call: -
cdr3_aa: CASSQERGGGNYGYTF
cdr3_nt: TGTGCCAGCAGCCAAGAAAGGGGGGGTGGCAACTATGGCTACACCTTC

j_call: TRBJ1-2
v_call: TRBV7-9
clone_size: -
d_call: -
cdr3_aa: CASSFEQVANYGYTF
cdr3_nt: TGTGCCAGCAGCTTCGAGCAGGTTGCTAACTATGGCTACACCTTC

j_call: TRBJ2-1
v_call: TRBV19
clone_size: -
d_call: -
cdr3_aa: CASSIGLDGEQFF
cdr3_nt: TGTGCCAGTAGTATTGGCCTAGATGGTGAGCAGTTCTTC

j_call: TRBJ2-7
v_call: TRBV7-2
clone_size: -
d_call: TRBD2
cdr3_aa: CASSRGGRTYEQYF
cdr3_nt: TGTGCCAGCAGCCGGGGGGGGAGGACCTACGAGCAGTACTTC

j_call: TRBJ1-6
v_call: TRBV19
clone_size: -
d_call: TRBD1
cdr3_aa: CASNMGQPNSPLHF
cdr3_nt: TGTGCCAGTAATATGGGACAGCCAAATTCACCCCTCCACTTT

j_call: TRBJ2-5
v_call: TRBV6-6
clone_size: -
d_call: TRBD1
cdr3_aa: CASSSPDRGRMETQYF
cdr3_nt: TGTGCCAGCAGTAGCCCGGACAGGGGGCGAATGGAGACCCAGTACTTC

j_call: TRBJ2-7
v_call: TRBV2
clone_size: -
d_call: -
cdr3_aa: CASSEVGYEQYF
cdr3_nt: TGTGCCAGCAGTGAAGTCGGGTACGAGCAGTACTTC

j_call: TRBJ1-2
v_call: TRBV28
clone_size: -
d_call: -
cdr3_aa: CASSLVANYGYTF
cdr3_nt: TGTGCCAGCAGTCTAGTTGCTAACTATGGCTACACCTTC

j_call: TRBJ1-3
v_call: TRBV5-4
clone_size: -
d_call: -
cdr3_aa: CASSERAKGNTIYF
cdr3_nt: TGTGCCAGCAGCGAACGAGCGAAGGGAAACACCATATATTTT

j_call: TRBJ1-1
v_call: TRBV13
clone_size: few
d_call: -
cdr3_aa: CASSLKFRGGDTEAFF
cdr3_nt: TGTGCCAGCAGCTTAAAGTTCCGGGGGGGGGACACTGAAGCTTTCTTT

j_call: TRBJ2-2
v_call: TRBV11-2
clone_size: -
d_call: -
cdr3_aa: CASSLGQVTGELFF
cdr3_nt: TGTGCCAGCAGCTTAGGGCAGGTGACCGGGGAGCTGTTTTTT

j_call: TRBJ1-5
v_call: TRBV27
clone_size: -
d_call: TRBD1
cdr3_aa: CASKSGTGPIPQHF
cdr3_nt: TGTGCCAGTAAATCCGGGACAGGGCCTATTCCCCAGCATTTT

j_call: TRBJ2-3
v_call: TRBV4-3
clone_size: -
d_call: -
cdr3_aa: CASSQERALSTDTQYF
cdr3_nt: TGCGCCAGCAGCCAAGAGAGGGCCTTAAGCACAGATACGCAGTATTTT

j_call: TRBJ1-1
v_call: TRBV18
clone_size: -
d_call: TRBD1
cdr3_aa: CASSPTGQGAFF
cdr3_nt: TGTGCCAGCTCACCAACGGGACAGGGAGCTTTCTTT

j_call: TRBJ1-2
v_call: TRBV6-1
clone_size: few
d_call: TRBD1
cdr3_aa: CASSDSDRGRGPRTF
cdr3_nt: TGTGCCAGCAGTGATAGTGACAGGGGGCGCGGTCCGAGGACCTTC

j_call: TRBJ2-5
v_call: TRBV9
clone_size: -
d_call: -
cdr3_aa: CASSAGTQQETQYF
cdr3_nt: TGTGCCAGCAGCGCAGGGACTCAGCAAGAGACCCAGTACTTC

j_call: TRBJ1-1
v_call: TRBV6-5
clone_size: few
d_call: -
cdr3_aa: CASSLKGGTEAFF
cdr3_nt: TGTGCCAGCAGCCTTAAAGGGGGAACTGAAGCTTTCTTT

j_call: TRBJ2-7
v_call: TRBV7-2
clone_size: -
d_call: TRBD2
cdr3_aa: CASSSNGLDRDEQYF
cdr3_nt: TGTGCCAGCAGCTCGAATGGACTAGACCGTGACGAGCAGTACTTC

j_call: TRBJ2-5
v_call: TRBV7-8
clone_size: -
d_call: TRBD2
cdr3_aa: CASSIRAGVSTLTGETQYF
cdr3_nt: TGTGCCAGCAGTATAAGGGCGGGGGTTTCGACATTAACTGGAGAGACCCAGTACTTC

j_call: TRBJ1-2
v_call: TRBV10-3
clone_size: -
d_call: -
cdr3_aa: CAISLRGSGDGYTF
cdr3_nt: TGTGCCATCAGCCTCCGGGGGAGCGGAGATGGCTACACCTTC

j_call: TRBJ1-5
v_call: TRBV5-1
clone_size: -
d_call: -
cdr3_aa: CASSSEPDQPQHF
cdr3_nt: TGCGCCAGCAGCTCCGAACCGGATCAGCCCCAGCATTTT

j_call: TRBJ1-6
v_call: TRBV6-1
clone_size: -
d_call: TRBD1
cdr3_aa: CASSEGQGENSPLHF
cdr3_nt: TGTGCCAGCAGTGAAGGACAGGGGGAGAATTCACCCCTCCACTTT

j_call: TRBJ1-1
v_call: TRBV30
clone_size: -
d_call: -
cdr3_aa: CAWSGTGNTEAFF
cdr3_nt: TGTGCCTGGAGCGGAACAGGGAACACTGAAGCTTTCTTT

j_call: TRBJ1-2
v_call: TRBV11-2
clone_size: few
d_call: TRBD1
cdr3_aa: CASSLGQGRNGYTF
cdr3_nt: TGTGCCAGCAGCTTGGGACAGGGGCGGAATGGCTACACCTTC

j_call: TRBJ1-4
v_call: TRBV6-5
clone_size: -
d_call: -
cdr3_aa: CASSYDRTPEKLFF
cdr3_nt: TGTGCCAGCAGTTATGATAGGACACCCGAAAAACTGTTTTTT

j_call: TRBJ2-3
v_call: TRBV7-3
clone_size: -
d_call: TRBD2
cdr3_aa: CASSLRPGGGETDTQYF
cdr3_nt: TGTGCCAGCAGCTTACGTCCAGGCGGGGGGGAGACAGATACGCAGTATTTT

j_call: TRBJ1-2
v_call: TRBV28
clone_size: -
d_call: -
cdr3_aa: CASSPTSPQGYGYTF
cdr3_nt: TGTGCCAGCAGTCCTACATCTCCCCAGGGGTATGGCTACACCTTC

j_call: TRBJ2-3
v_call: TRBV19
clone_size: -
d_call: -
cdr3_aa: CASSIGRGGTDTQYF
cdr3_nt: TGTGCCAGTAGTATTGGGAGGGGGGGCACAGATACGCAGTATTTT

j_call: TRBJ2-1
v_call: TRBV10-3
clone_size: -
d_call: -
cdr3_aa: CAISDIVNRNEQFF
cdr3_nt: TGTGCCATCAGTGATATAGTGAATCGCAATGAGCAGTTCTTC